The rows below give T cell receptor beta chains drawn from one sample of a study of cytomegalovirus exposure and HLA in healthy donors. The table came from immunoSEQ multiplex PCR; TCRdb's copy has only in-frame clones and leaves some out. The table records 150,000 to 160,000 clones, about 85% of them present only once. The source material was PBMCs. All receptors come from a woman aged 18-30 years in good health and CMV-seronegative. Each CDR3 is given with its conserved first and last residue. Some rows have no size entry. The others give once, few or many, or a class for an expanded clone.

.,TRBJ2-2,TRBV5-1,CASSGRDSPYTGGTGELFF
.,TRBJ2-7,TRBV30,CAWQRTGGEQYF
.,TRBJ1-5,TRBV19,CASSIGSGGSDQPQHF
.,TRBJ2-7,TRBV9,CASSPRDTLYEQYF
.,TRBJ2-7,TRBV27,CASSLIQGYEQYF
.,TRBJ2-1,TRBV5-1,CASRRLAEYNEQFF
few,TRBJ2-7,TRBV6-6,CASSWGQGDYEQYF
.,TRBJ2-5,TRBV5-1,CASAGTSGETQYF
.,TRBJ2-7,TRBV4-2,CASSRELQGIYEQYF
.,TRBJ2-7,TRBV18,CASSPGQGAGEQYF
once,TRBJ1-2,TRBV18,CASSRGGTGKGYTF
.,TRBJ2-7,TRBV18,CASSVSGRAGEQYF
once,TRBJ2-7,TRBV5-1,CASSPTGGPYEQYF
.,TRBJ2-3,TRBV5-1,CASSLPQGPSTDTQYF
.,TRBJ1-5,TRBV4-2,CASSQDPESTQHF
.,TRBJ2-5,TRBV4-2,CASSPKTSGEQETQYF
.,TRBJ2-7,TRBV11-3,CASSPSTGHGYEQYF
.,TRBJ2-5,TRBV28,CASSLLAGGETQYF
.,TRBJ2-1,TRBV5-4,CASRSNTYNEQFF
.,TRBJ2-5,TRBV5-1,CASSTLAETQYF
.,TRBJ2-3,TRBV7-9,CASSLIQGITDTQYF
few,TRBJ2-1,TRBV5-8,CASSLGAAGGKNEQFF
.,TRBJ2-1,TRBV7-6,CASSAGTGGEQFF
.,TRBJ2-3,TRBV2,CASSQGAKADTQYF
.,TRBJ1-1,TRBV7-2,CASSRQGSTEAFF
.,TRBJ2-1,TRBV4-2,CASSQGSSGGGGEQFF
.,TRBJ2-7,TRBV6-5,CASTPPGSYEQYF
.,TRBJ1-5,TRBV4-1,CASSQGRGNTNQPQHF
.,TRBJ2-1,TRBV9,CASSGDSFNEQFF
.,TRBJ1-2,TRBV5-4,CASSPGTGGYTF
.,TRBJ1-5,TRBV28,CASSSSSGQGSQPQHF
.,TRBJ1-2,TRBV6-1,CASSEAGGYGYTF
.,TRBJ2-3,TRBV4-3,CASSPRAGGGSTDTQYF
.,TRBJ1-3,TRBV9,CASSLTAGVKGNTIYF
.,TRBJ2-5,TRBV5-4,CASSLESGEQYF
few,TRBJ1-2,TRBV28,CASSLVAANYGYTF
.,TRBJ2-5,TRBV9,CASSVGASGTVGETQYF
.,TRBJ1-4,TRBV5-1,CASKPVGGSGEKLFF
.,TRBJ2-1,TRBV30,CAWEKRFLAALEGEQFF